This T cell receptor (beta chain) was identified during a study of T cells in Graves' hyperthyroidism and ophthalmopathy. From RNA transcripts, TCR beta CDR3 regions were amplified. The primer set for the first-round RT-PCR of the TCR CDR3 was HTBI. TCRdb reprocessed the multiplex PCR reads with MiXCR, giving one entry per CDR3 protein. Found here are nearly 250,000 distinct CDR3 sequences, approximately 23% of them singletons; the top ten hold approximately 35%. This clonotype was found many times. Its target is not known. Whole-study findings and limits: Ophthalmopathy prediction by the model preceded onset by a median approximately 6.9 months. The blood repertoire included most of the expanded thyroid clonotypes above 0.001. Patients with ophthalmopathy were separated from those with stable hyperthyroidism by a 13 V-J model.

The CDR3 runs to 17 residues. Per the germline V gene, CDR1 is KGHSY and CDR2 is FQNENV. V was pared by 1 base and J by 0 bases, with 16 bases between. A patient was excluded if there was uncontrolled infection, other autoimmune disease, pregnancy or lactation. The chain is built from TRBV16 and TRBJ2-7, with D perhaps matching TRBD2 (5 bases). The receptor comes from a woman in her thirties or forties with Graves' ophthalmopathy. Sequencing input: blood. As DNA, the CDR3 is TGTGCCAGCAGCCAATTAAGCGGAACCGTTCTCTCCTACGAGCAGTACTTC. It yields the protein CASSQLSGTVLSYEQYF. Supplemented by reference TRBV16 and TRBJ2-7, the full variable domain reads GEEVAQTPKHLVRGEGQKAKLYCAPIKGHSYVFWYQQVLKNEFKFLISFQNENVFDETGMPKERFSAKCLPNSPCSLEIQATKLEDSAVYFCASSQLSGTVLSYEQYFGPGTRLTVT.